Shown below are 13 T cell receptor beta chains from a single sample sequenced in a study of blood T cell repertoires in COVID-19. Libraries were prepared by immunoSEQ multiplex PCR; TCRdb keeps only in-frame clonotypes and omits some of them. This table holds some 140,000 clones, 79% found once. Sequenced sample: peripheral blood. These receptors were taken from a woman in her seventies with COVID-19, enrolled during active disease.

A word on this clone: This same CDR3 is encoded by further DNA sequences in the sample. In nucleotides, the CDR3 is TGTGCCAGCAGCGTAGTGGCTAGCGGGGGTGAGACCCAGTACTTC. Translation: CASSVVASGGETQYF. V is TRBV9 and J is TRBJ2-5, with 10 bases fitting TRBD2. Germline V gene sequence: CDR1 SGDLS, CDR2 YYNGEE. The ends lost 0 bases at V and 5 bases at J; junction bases unmatched: 4. The CDR3 length is 15 residues. Combining the CDR3 with reference TRBV9 and TRBJ2-5 gives the whole variable domain DSGVTQTPKHLITATGQRVTLRCSPRSGDLSVYWYQQSLDQGLQFLIQYYNGEERAKGNILERFSAQQFPDLHSELNLSSLELGDSALYFCASSVVASGGETQYFGPGTRLLVL.

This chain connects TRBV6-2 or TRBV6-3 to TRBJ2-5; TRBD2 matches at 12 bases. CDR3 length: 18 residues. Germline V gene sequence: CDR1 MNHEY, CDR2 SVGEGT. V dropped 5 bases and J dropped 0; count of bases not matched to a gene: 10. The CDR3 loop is CASSPLAGGRLYQETQYF. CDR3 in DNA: TGTGCCAGCAGTCCACTAGCGGGGGGCCGGCTGTACCAAGAGACCCAGTACTTC.

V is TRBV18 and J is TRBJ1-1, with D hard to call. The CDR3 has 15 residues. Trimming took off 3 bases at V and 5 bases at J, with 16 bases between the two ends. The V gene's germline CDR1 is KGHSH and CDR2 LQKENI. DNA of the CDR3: TGTGCCAGCTCACCCCCTGGGAGTCTCAGAACTGAAGCTTTCTTT. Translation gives CASSPPGSLRTEAFF.

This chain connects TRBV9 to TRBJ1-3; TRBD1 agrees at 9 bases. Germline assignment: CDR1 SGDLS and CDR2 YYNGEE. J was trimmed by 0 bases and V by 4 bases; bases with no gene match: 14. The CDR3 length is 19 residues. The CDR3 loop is CASSTFSGTGRSSGNTIYF. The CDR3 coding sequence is TGTGCCAGCAGCACATTCTCCGGGACAGGGCGATCCTCTGGAAACACCATATATTTT.

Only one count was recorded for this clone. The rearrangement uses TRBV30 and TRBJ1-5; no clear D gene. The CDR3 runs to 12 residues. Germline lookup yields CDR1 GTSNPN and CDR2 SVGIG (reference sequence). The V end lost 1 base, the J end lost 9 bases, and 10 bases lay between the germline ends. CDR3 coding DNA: TGTGCCTGGAGTGCAGGTTCTACGCCCCAGCATTTT. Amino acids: CAWSAGSTPQHF.

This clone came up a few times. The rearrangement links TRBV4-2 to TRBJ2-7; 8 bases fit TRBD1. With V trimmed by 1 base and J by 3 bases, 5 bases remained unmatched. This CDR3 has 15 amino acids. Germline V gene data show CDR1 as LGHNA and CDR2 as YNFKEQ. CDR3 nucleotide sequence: TGTGCCAGCAGCCAAGTGCAAGGACAGGGCTACGAGCAGTACTTC. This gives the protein CASSQVQGQGYEQYF.

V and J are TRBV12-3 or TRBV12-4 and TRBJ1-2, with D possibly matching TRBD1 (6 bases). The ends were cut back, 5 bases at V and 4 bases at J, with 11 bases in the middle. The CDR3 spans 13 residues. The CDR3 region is CASSPGDLYGYTF. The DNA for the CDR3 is TGTGCCAGCAGTCCAGGGGACCTCTATGGCTACACCTTC.

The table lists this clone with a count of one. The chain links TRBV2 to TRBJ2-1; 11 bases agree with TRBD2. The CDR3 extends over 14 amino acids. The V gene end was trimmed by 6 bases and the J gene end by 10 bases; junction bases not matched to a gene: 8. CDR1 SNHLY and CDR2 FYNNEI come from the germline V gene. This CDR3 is CASRGTSGGQEQFF. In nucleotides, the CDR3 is TGTGCCAGCAGGGGTACTAGCGGGGGCCAAGAGCAGTTCTTC.

CDR3 DNA sequence: TGTGCCAGCAGCTCCTTGGGGAGAGGGTCAGATACGCAGTATTTT. This codes for CASSSLGRGSDTQYF. The V gene is TRBV6-2 or TRBV6-3, the J gene TRBJ2-3, with D perhaps matching TRBD2 (5 bases). The germline V gene has CDR1 MNHEY and CDR2 SVGEGT. The length of the CDR3 is 15 residues. V was trimmed by 6 bases and J by 4 bases, leaving 17 bases between them.

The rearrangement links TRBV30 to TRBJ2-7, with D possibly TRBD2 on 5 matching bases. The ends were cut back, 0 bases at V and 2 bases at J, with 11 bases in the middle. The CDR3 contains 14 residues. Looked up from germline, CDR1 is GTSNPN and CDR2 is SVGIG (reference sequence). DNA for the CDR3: TGTGCCTGGAGTGTCCTACCGGGAACCTACGAGCAGTACTTC. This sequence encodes CAWSVLPGTYEQYF.

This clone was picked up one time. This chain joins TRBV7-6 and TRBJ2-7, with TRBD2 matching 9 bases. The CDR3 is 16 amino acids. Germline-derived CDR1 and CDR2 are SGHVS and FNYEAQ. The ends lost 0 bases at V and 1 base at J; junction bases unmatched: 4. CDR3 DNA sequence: TGTGCCAGCAGCTTAGCAACTAGCGGGTCGTCCTACGAGCAGTACTTC. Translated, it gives CASSLATSGSSYEQYF.

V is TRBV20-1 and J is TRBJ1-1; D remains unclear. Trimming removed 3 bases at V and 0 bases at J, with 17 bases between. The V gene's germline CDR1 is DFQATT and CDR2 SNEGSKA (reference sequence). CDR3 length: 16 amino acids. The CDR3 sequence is CSASIKLGSLNTEAFF. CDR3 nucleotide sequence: TGCAGTGCTAGTATCAAACTCGGGTCCCTGAACACTGAAGCTTTCTTT.

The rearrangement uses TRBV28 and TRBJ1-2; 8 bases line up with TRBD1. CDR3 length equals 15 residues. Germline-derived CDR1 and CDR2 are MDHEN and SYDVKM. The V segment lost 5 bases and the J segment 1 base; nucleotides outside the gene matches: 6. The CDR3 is CASSPGQGLNYGYTF. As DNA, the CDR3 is TGTGCCAGCAGTCCAGGACAGGGCCTTAACTATGGCTACACCTTC.